This section outlines one TCR beta chain sequence together with its context. The source of the sample is a study of blood T cell repertoires in COVID-19. Study details: COVID-19 samples, acute and convalescent, were from the United States, Italy and Spain. Nucleic acid was either cDNA or gDNA, and it came from T cells, B-cell-depleted T cells, or PBMCs.

In the original workflow: Reference gene primer amplification in the assay estimated nucleated cell counts. The table came from immunoSEQ multiplex PCR; TCRdb's copy has only in-frame clones and leaves some out. That table furnishes V, J and clone size, whereas the DNA furnished D and trimming. The sample includes tens of thousands of clones, 75% to 90% of them seen just once. Sequencing was performed on peripheral blood. The origin of this receptor is a man aged 80 or over with acute or convalescent COVID-19.

The CDR3: CASSSRTGTYEQYF. DNA for the CDR3: TGTGCCAGCAGCTCCCGGACAGGAACTTACGAGCAGTACTTC. The J gene is TRBJ2-7, the V gene TRBV5-4; 7 nucleotides match TRBD1. This CDR3 comprises 14 residues. Trimming cost V 3 bases and J 4 bases; bases outside gene matches: 7. Germline lookup yields CDR1 SGHNT and CDR2 YYREEE (reference sequence).